These 15 T cell receptor beta chains were sequenced from one sample in a study of T cell responses to AZD1222 COVID-19 vaccine. Clones were sequenced by immunoSEQ multiplex PCR, and TCRdb holds only the in-frame ones, with some missing. The sample consists of about 130,000 clones, approximately 90% of them appearing once. Sequencing was performed on peripheral blood, taken on day 0 of AZD1222 vaccination. Every receptor here comes from an adult in good health.

J is TRBJ2-5 and V is TRBV30; 10 bases are a match to TRBD2. V lost 3 bases to trimming and J lost 1 base; unmatched junction nucleotides: 5. This CDR3 has 15 residues. Germline V gene sequence: CDR1 GTSNPN, CDR2 SVGIG (reference sequence). CDR3 loop: CAWRNLAGAQETQYF. Written as DNA, the CDR3 is TGTGCCTGGAGAAATCTAGCGGGAGCCCAAGAGACCCAGTACTTC.

This sequence joins TRBV7-9 and TRBJ2-2; 10 bases are a match to TRBD1. The CDR3 consists of 13 residues. CDR1 is SEHNR, CDR2 FQNEAQ, per germline (reference sequence). V lost 11 bases and J lost 8; bases outside the gene matches: 8. CDR3 loop: CAARQGALGELFF. The DNA for the CDR3 is TGTGCCGCAAGACAGGGGGCCTTAGGGGAGCTGTTTTTT.

The table lists this clone with a count of one. The CDR3 bases are TGTGCCAGCAGCTCCTTTCCCGGCAGGGATGAAAATTCACCCCTCCACTTT. Protein sequence: CASSSFPGRDENSPLHF. The V call is TRBV11-2, the J call TRBJ1-6; perhaps TRBD1 as D (5 bases). V gave up 4 bases and J gave up 7 bases, with 20 bases separating them. CDR3 length equals 17 residues. Germline-derived CDR1 and CDR2 are SGHAT and FQNNGV.

CDR3 loop: CASSQGGTGVYGYTF. In nucleotides, the CDR3 is TGTGCCAGCAGCCAAGGAGGGACGGGGGTCTATGGCTACACCTTC. V gene TRBV4-2 combines with J gene TRBJ1-2; maybe TRBD1 (5 bases). Germline CDR1 is LGHNA and CDR2 is YNFKEQ. This CDR3 contains 15 residues. V was shortened by 1 base and J by 4 bases, with 13 bases between the two germline ends.

V is TRBV2 and J is TRBJ2-7; weak D call: TRBD2 (6 bases). Trimming cost V 2 bases and J 3 bases, with 14 bases left between them. There are 15 residues in the CDR3. Germline loops: CDR1 SNHLY, CDR2 FYNNEI. CDR3 in DNA: TGTGCCAGCAGTGAACGTCGACTAGACCTCTACGAGCAGTACTTC. Protein sequence: CASSERRLDLYEQYF.

The V and J genes are TRBV7-6 and TRBJ1-1, with D unclear. The CDR3 length is 14 residues. V shed 6 bases and J shed 1 base, with 12 bases lying between them. Germline values: CDR1 SGHVS, CDR2 FNYEAQ. For the CDR3, the DNA is TGTGCCAGCAGGTCGGAAGGCCGGAACACTGAAGCTTTCTTT. Its protein is CASRSEGRNTEAFF.

This chain connects TRBV7-3 to TRBJ1-1, with unresolved D. The CDR3 sequence is 18 residues long. Germline V lookup: CDR1 SGHTA, CDR2 FQGTGA. Trimming pared 5 bases from V and 0 bases from J, leaving 22 bases between. In DNA form, the CDR3 reads TGTGCCAGCAGCCCCTCAAGAGTTGGCCTATACATGAACACTGAAGCTTTCTTT. This encodes CASSPSRVGLYMNTEAFF.

This CDR3 is CASRSMNTEAFF. In nucleotides, the CDR3 is TGTGCCAGCCGATCGATGAACACTGAAGCTTTCTTT. This chain links TRBV25-1 with TRBJ1-1; D is unresolved. The germline CDR1 and CDR2 sequences are MGHDK and SYGVNS. V was shortened by 8 bases and J by 0 bases, with 7 bases between the two germline ends. The CDR3 totals 12 residues.

V is TRBV24-1 and J is TRBJ2-2, with D possibly TRBD2 on 5 matching bases. The CDR3 consists of 16 residues. Deletions cut 4 bases from V and 0 bases from J, with 11 bases between. Germline V CDR1 and CDR2: KGHDR, SFDVKD. Here the CDR3 reads CATSDPGLTNTGELFF. The CDR3 coding sequence is TGTGCCACCAGTGACCCCGGACTGACGAACACCGGGGAGCTGTTTTTT.

The chain joins TRBV7-8 to TRBJ1-2; perhaps TRBD1 as D (6 bases). Trimming removed 2 bases from V and 4 bases from J, with 11 bases in between. The CDR3 is made up of 14 amino acids. In germline, CDR1 is SGHVS, CDR2 FQNEAQ. CDR3 in DNA: TGTGCCAGCAGCTTAAGCGACAGGACCTATGGCTACACCTTC. Protein sequence: CASSLSDRTYGYTF.

In the case of this clone: The sample has other DNA sequences that encode this CDR3 too. V gene TRBV3-1 (or the pseudogene TRBV3-2) combines with J gene TRBJ1-1; tentatively, D is TRBD1 (5 bases). The germline CDR1 and CDR2 sequences are LGHDT and YNNKEL (reference sequence). The CDR3 is made up of 13 amino acids. V was trimmed by 3 bases and J by 5 bases, leaving 10 bases between them. The CDR3 reads CASSQGRGTEAFF. CDR3 in DNA: TGTGCCAGCAGCCAGGGGCGAGGGACTGAAGCTTTCTTT.

The V call is TRBV19, the J call TRBJ1-5; D might be TRBD1 (5 bases). The V and J ends lost 1 base and 7 bases respectively, with 14 bases between them. CDR3 length: 15 residues. The germline V gene encodes CDR1 LNHDA and CDR2 SQIVND (reference sequence). The CDR3 DNA follows: TGTGCCAGTAGTATAGCACGAGGGGTAGGGCAGCCCCAGCATTTT. This sequence encodes CASSIARGVGQPQHF.

The V gene is TRBV9, the J gene TRBJ1-1; D unclear. The V and J ends lost 4 bases and 1 base respectively, with 11 bases between them. This CDR3 is 14 amino acids long. Germline V gives CDR1 SGDLS, CDR2 YYNGEE. Here the CDR3 DNA reads TGTGCCAGCAGCCCAATTCCGACGAACACTGAAGCTTTCTTT. Encoded protein: CASSPIPTNTEAFF. Combining the CDR3 with reference TRBV9 and TRBJ1-1 gives the whole variable domain DSGVTQTPKHLITATGQRVTLRCSPRSGDLSVYWYQQSLDQGLQFLIQYYNGEERAKGNILERFSAQQFPDLHSELNLSSLELGDSALYFCASSPIPTNTEAFFGQGTRLTVV.

The gene calls are TRBV4-1 and TRBJ2-3, with D tentatively TRBD2 (7 bases). Germline-derived CDR1 and CDR2 are MGHRA and YSYEKL. The CDR3 is 14 amino acids. The germline V and J ends were trimmed by 2 bases and 5 bases, with 11 bases remaining between them. This CDR3 reads CASSQRGAQDTQYF. CDR3 coding DNA: TGCGCCAGCAGCCAACGGGGGGCTCAAGATACGCAGTATTTT.

The rearrangement uses TRBV19 and TRBJ1-5, with D possibly TRBD1 on 6 matching bases. V was cut by 6 bases and J by 2 bases, with 23 bases left in between. This CDR3 spans 18 amino acids. The germline V gene has CDR1 LNHDA and CDR2 SQIVND (reference sequence). CDR3 loop: CASRGLQGEIGGNQPQHF. In nucleotides, the CDR3 is TGTGCCAGTAGGGGGCTACAGGGCGAGATCGGGGGCAATCAGCCCCAGCATTTT.